This record looks at one TCR beta chain sequence and its context. The antigen is unknown. Only in-frame clones appear in the TCRdb table, and some are missing; sequencing was by immunoSEQ multiplex PCR. This table has about 82,000 clones, approximately 82% appearing once. This sample was taken from a study of OX40 agonist ivuxolimab in advanced cancers. Study background: Patients achieving partial responses numbered three: one hepatocellular carcinoma case and two cutaneous melanoma cases.

Study outcomes and limitations: CD4+ and CD8+ blood T cells expanded clonally by week 6 at 0.1 to 3.0 mg/kg. Low clonal expansion, among the lowest seen, marked partial responders at 0.1-3.0 mg/kg. In CD8+ T cells, expanded clones were on average more numerous than in CD4+.

The clonotype originates from an adult with an advanced solid tumor such as melanoma, head and neck, liver or kidney cancer. The sample in question was CD4+ or CD8+ T cells sorted from blood, obtained in a trial of the OX40 agonist ivuxolimab.

Written as DNA, the CDR3 is TGTGCCAGCAGTATAACGGGACGCTCTAATGAAAAACTGTTTTTT. Amino acids: CASSITGRSNEKLFF. V usage is TRBV27 and J usage is TRBJ1-4; D perhaps matches TRBD1 (5 bases). The V gene's germline CDR1 is MNHEY and CDR2 SMNVEV (reference sequence). CDR3 length equals 15 residues. Trimming removed 5 bases from V and 3 bases from J, with 13 bases in between.